Sequencing of this T cell receptor (beta chain) was carried out in a study of human T cells and chemical hapten exposure. Study background: Patch tests applied 0.01% DPC to the upper back and were scored after 6 days.

This CDR3 is 16 amino acids long. Germline values: CDR1 LGHDT, CDR2 YNNKEL (reference sequence). Trimming at V came to 4 bases and at J to 4 bases, leaving 11 bases not matched to a gene. The time point here: patch test 3, about 24 weeks after DPC sensitization. Treatment noted: therapeutic diphenylcyclopropenone sensitization with weekly scalp DPC. As processed by the authors: Counting gave a median of around 100,000 TCRs per sample, with values ranging from roughly 20,000 to 750,000. TCRdb called the RACE reads again in MiXCR, with one record for every CDR3 protein. The V and J calls reflect TCRdb's pipeline rather than the authors' work. The sample has tens of thousands of distinct CDR3 sequences; 10% to 15% are singletons. This clonotype was counted only a few times.

The source material was whole blood, sampled in connection with sensitization to the hapten diphenylcyclopropenone (DPC). This rearrangement joins TRBV3-1 to TRBJ2-5; the match to TRBD1 covers 8 bases. This clonotype was sampled from a woman aged 50 to 65 with alopecia areata. Some clones in this sample may be carry-over from other donors' samples. The CDR3 loop reads CASSPRQGLSGETQYF. CDR3 nucleotide sequence: TGTGCCAGCAGCCCGAGACAGGGGTTAAGTGGAGAGACCCAGTACTTC.